This T cell receptor (beta chain) is from a study of cytomegalovirus exposure and HLA in healthy donors. About the study: There were 350 to 400 genotyped donors. Of these, roughly 82% fell in the genetic ancestry cluster associated with self-reported Caucasian donors. Study-wide findings and caveats: Associated with cytomegalovirus, according to the listing, were around 170 TCR beta chains. The sole available immune exposure information was CMV serostatus.

A remark on this clone: Its antigen remains unidentified.

The length of the CDR3 is 17 residues. The junction had 8 bases not matched to a gene; V was cut back by 2 bases and J by 3 bases. The V gene's germline CDR1 is SGHAT and CDR2 FQNNGV. In the PCR, 60 Vbeta and 13 Jbeta primers were used. The table came from immunoSEQ multiplex PCR; TCRdb's copy has only in-frame clones and leaves some out. The sample has 150,000 to 200,000 clones; 70% to 90% are singletons. The V and J genes are TRBV11-2 and TRBJ2-2, with TRBD1 identical over 8 bases. This receptor was taken from a woman under 30 in good health and CMV-seronegative. The sample comprised PBMCs. The CDR3 DNA follows: TGTGCCAGCAGCTTACCTCCGGACAGGGCGGACACCGGGGAGCTGTTTTTT. This translates into CASSLPPDRADTGELFF. Using reference TRBV11-2 and TRBJ2-2 for the parts outside the CDR3, the full variable domain is EAGVAQSPRYKIIEKRQSVAFWCNPISGHATLYWYQQILGQGPKLLIQFQNNGVVDDSQLPKDRFSAERLKGVDSTLKIQPAKLEDSAVYLCASSLPPDRADTGELFFGEGSRLTVL.